This TCR beta chain was profiled in a study of beta chain features in type 1 diabetes. Study-level points and caveats: Cells with high TCR expression could be over-represented by cDNA sequencing. PCR might favor shorter templates, equally in patients and controls. In all four CD4+ subsets, TCRB CDR3 length was significantly, moderately reduced in type 1 diabetes. The naive, central memory and Treg TCRB repertoires of patients appeared to be more similar to one another than those of healthy donors.

Turning to this clone: The antigen remains unidentified.

The CDR3 is 12 residues long. Germline CDR1 SGHTA, CDR2 FQGNSA. Trimming shortened V by 5 bases and J by 6 bases, and 10 bases separated the two germline ends. TCRB transcripts that were expressed got sequenced, as all of the isolated RNA had been reverse transcribed. Profiled with immunoSEQ multiplex PCR; TCRdb holds only in-frame clones, not every one. Of about 710,000 clones in the sample, 11% to 15% were seen once. This TCR was sampled from a man younger than 35 with type 1 diabetes. This sequence joins TRBV7-2 and TRBJ1-2, with D unresolved. The sequenced sample consisted of naive CD4+ T cells from blood. The CDR3, as DNA: TGTGCCAGCAGCAGGGATGGTAATGGCTACACCTTC. It yields the protein CASSRDGNGYTF.